A single sample is the source of the 27 T cell receptor beta chains below, sequenced in a study of beta chain features in type 1 diabetes. Every isolated RNA sample was fully reverse transcribed, so sequencing captured expressed TCRB transcripts. Measured with immunoSEQ multiplex PCR; TCRdb has only the in-frame clones, and not every one. The data contain approximately 150,000 clones, about 9.1% of them seen just once; the ten biggest clones take up over 2%. What was sequenced was central memory CD4+ T cells from blood. These TCRs come from a woman under 30 in good health.

The chain uses TRBV9 and TRBJ1-6; no clear D gene. In germline, CDR1 is SGDLS, CDR2 YYNGEE. The CDR3 totals 13 residues. Trimming took off 5 bases at V and 11 bases at J, with 14 bases between the two ends. The CDR3 loop is CASSPQPRTPLHF. CDR3 nucleotides: TGTGCCAGCAGTCCGCAGCCGAGGACACCCCTCCACTTT.

The chain recombines TRBV5-1 with TRBJ2-2; no clear D gene. CDR3 length: 13 amino acids. V was trimmed by 4 bases and J by 5 bases, leaving 9 bases between them. The germline V gene encodes CDR1 SGHRS and CDR2 YFSETQ. The CDR3 is CASSRWQTGELFF. The DNA of the CDR3 is TGCGCCAGCAGCAGATGGCAAACCGGGGAGCTGTTTTTT.

This clone was observed many times. This sequence joins TRBV18 and TRBJ1-2; D perhaps matches TRBD1 (5 bases). CDR1 is KGHSH, CDR2 LQKENI, per germline. This CDR3 comprises 13 residues. V gave up 3 bases and J gave up 6 bases, with 11 bases separating them. CDR3 sequence reads: CASSPGGWDGYTF. The CDR3 nucleotides are TGTGCCAGCTCACCCGGGGGATGGGATGGCTACACCTTC.

This clone occurred a few times. The chain uses TRBV5-1 and TRBJ2-7; a possible D gene is TRBD2 (7 bases). The CDR3 length is 15 residues. From germline, CDR1 is SGHRS and CDR2 YFSETQ. Trimming took 1 base from V and 3 from J, leaving 14 bases between them. CDR3 sequence: CASSLWGGLGYEQYF. The CDR3 region has the DNA TGCGCCAGCAGCTTGTGGGGGGGCCTCGGCTACGAGCAGTACTTC.

J is TRBJ2-3 and V is TRBV2, with 10 bases aligning to TRBD2. Germline lookup yields CDR1 SNHLY and CDR2 FYNNEI. J lost 1 base, V lost 5 bases, and 6 bases had no gene match. The CDR3 is 16 amino acids. CDR3 bases: TGTGCCAGCAGTCCGACTAGCGGGCCTGGCACAGATACGCAGTATTTT. This codes for CASSPTSGPGTDTQYF.

This clone was seen a few times. The rearrangement links TRBV7-9 to TRBJ1-2, with 10 positions matching TRBD1. The J segment lost 1 base and the V segment lost 5 bases, leaving 4 bases of the junction unmatched. Looked up from germline, CDR1 is SEHNR and CDR2 is FQNEAQ (reference sequence). CDR3 length: 15 amino acids. CDR3 nucleotides: TGTGCCAGCAGCCGGACAGGGGGACTTAACTATGGCTACACCTTC. Encoded protein: CASSRTGGLNYGYTF.

V is TRBV11-2 and J is TRBJ2-3; 14 positions match TRBD2. J lost 6 bases, V lost 1 base, and 0 bases had no gene match. Germline V lookup: CDR1 SGHAT, CDR2 FQNNGV. The CDR3 covers 15 residues. The CDR3 sequence is CASSLGTSGRDTQYF. CDR3 nucleotides: TGTGCCAGCAGCTTAGGGACTAGCGGGAGGGATACGCAGTATTTT.

This clone was picked up a small number of times. The chain employs TRBV11-2 and TRBJ2-4, with D perhaps TRBD2 (6 bases). CDR1 is SGHAT and CDR2 is FQNNGV in the germline V gene. The CDR3 spans 13 residues. V was cut by 5 bases and J by 6 bases, with 11 bases left in between. CDR3 nucleotides: TGTGCCAGCAGCCCTGGGACTTTAAACATTCAGTACTTC. This translates into CASSPGTLNIQYF.

The CDR3 bases are TGTGCCAGCAGCCGAACTAGTACCCCCTCCTACGAGCAGTACTTC. Its translation: CASSRTSTPSYEQYF. The chain is built from TRBV14 and TRBJ2-5; D perhaps matches TRBD2 (5 bases). The DNA end is more similar to TRBJ2-7, so the J call may be wrong. The CDR3 is 15 amino acids. Germline V gene lookup returns CDR1 SGHDN and CDR2 FVKESK.

This clone was seen a handful of times. The chain employs TRBV10-3 and TRBJ2-5; weak D call: TRBD2 (6 bases). This CDR3 spans 17 amino acids. CDR1 ENHRY and CDR2 SYGVKD come from the germline V gene. Trimming stripped 4 bases from V and 5 bases from J, with 23 bases between. The CDR3 sequence: CAISGHSGTQGFETQYF. CDR3 nucleotide sequence: TGTGCCATCAGTGGTCATAGCGGTACCCAGGGATTTGAGACCCAGTACTTC.

This rearrangement joins TRBV30 to TRBJ2-1; 10 bases are shared with TRBD2. In germline, CDR1 is GTSNPN, CDR2 SVGIG (reference sequence). V shed 2 bases, J shed 8 bases, and the junction held 6 bases outside the gene matches. This CDR3 contains 14 residues. The CDR3 sequence: CAWSSGRAGDEQFF. The CDR3 DNA reads as TGTGCCTGGAGTAGCGGGAGGGCCGGCGATGAGCAGTTCTTC.

The V gene is TRBV14, the J gene TRBJ2-5, with a possible D match to TRBD2 (5 bases). The germline gives CDR1 SGHDN, CDR2 FVKESK. V lost 0 bases and J lost 7, with 12 bases in between. The CDR3 has 14 residues. The CDR3 loop is CASSQDSGEGTQYF. For the CDR3, the DNA is TGTGCCAGCAGCCAAGACAGCGGAGAGGGGACCCAGTACTTC.

The V call is TRBV2, the J call TRBJ2-5; the D gene is possibly TRBD2 (6 bases). The CDR3 covers 13 residues. Per germline, CDR1 SNHLY and CDR2 FYNNEI. V was pared by 3 bases and J by 4 bases, with 9 bases between. The CDR3 loop reads CASSEAGRETQYF. DNA of the CDR3: TGTGCCAGCAGTGAGGCGGGGAGAGAGACCCAGTACTTC.

This clone was found a few times. The DNA for the CDR3 is TGTGCCAGCAGCTTAGTCCTTAACAGTCAAGCTTTCTTT. Protein sequence: CASSLVLNSQAFF. The rearrangement joins TRBV11-2 to TRBJ1-1; D is undetermined. CDR1 is SGHAT, CDR2 FQNNGV, per germline. CDR3 length: 13 residues. V lost 1 base and J 9 bases, leaving 12 bases between the germline ends.

This clone was observed a few times. J is TRBJ2-5 and V is TRBV13; no definite D call. V shed 5 bases and J shed 5 bases, with 6 bases lying between them. This CDR3 has 11 residues. Germline lookup yields CDR1 PRHDT and CDR2 FYEKMQ (reference sequence). The CDR3 is CASSRRETQYF. The CDR3 DNA reads TGTGCCAGCAGCCGCCGGGAGACCCAGTACTTC.

In this sample, this clone turned up a few times. One end of the junction does not line up with germline, which may come from a read error. The genes are TRBV7-7 and TRBJ2-5; no clear D gene. This CDR3 is 8 amino acids long. CDR1 SSHAT and CDR2 FNYEAQ come from the germline V gene (reference sequence). The CDR3 reads CASSPRYF. The CDR3, as DNA: TGTGCTAGCAGCCCGCGTTACTTC.

This sequence joins TRBV7-2 and TRBJ2-1, with 7 bases identical to TRBD2. Germline CDR1 and CDR2: SGHTA and FQGNSA. The CDR3 extends over 13 amino acids. V was pared by 2 bases and J by 9 bases, with 4 bases of the junction left unmatched. DNA of the CDR3: TGTGCCAGCAGCTTAAGAGCGGGGCGTGAGCAGTTCTTC. Translation: CASSLRAGREQFF.

The chain uses TRBV5-4 and TRBJ2-6, with TRBD1 matching over 11 bases. This CDR3 spans 16 amino acids. The V gene end was trimmed by 4 bases and the J gene end by 2 bases; junction bases not matched to a gene: 2. Germline V gene lookup returns CDR1 SGHNT and CDR2 YYREEE (reference sequence). The CDR3 region is CASSRGQGAGANVLTF. DNA for the CDR3: TGTGCCAGCAGCAGGGGACAGGGGGCTGGGGCCAACGTCCTGACTTTC.

This clone showed up just a few times. The chain combines TRBV7-3 with TRBJ2-7; 11 nucleotides align to TRBD1. Losses at the gene ends were 5 bases for V and 2 bases for J; bases not matched to a gene: 5. CDR3 length: 15 residues. Per germline, CDR1 SGHTA and CDR2 FQGTGA. The CDR3, as DNA: TGTGCCAGCAGCCTGGGACAGGGGGGAACCTACGAGCAGTACTTC. It translates to CASSLGQGGTYEQYF.

This clone was detected ten times or more. This CDR3 reads CAWSGLGEGTYEQYF. The DNA for the CDR3 is TGTGCCTGGAGCGGGTTGGGGGAGGGAACCTACGAGCAGTACTTC. The chain links TRBV30 to TRBJ2-7; 7 positions agree with TRBD2. Losses at the gene ends were 3 bases for V and 2 bases for J; bases not matched to a gene: 10. The CDR3 has 15 residues. Germline V gene data show CDR1 as GTSNPN and CDR2 as SVGIG (reference sequence). Drawing the rest from reference TRBV30 and TRBJ2-7, the complete variable domain is SQTIHQWPATLVQPVGSPLSLECTVEGTSNPNLYWYRQAAGRGLQLLFYSVGIGQISSEVPQNLSASRPQDRQFILSSKKLLLSDSGFYLCAWSGLGEGTYEQYFGPGTRLTVT.

This clone was counted only a few times. The V gene is TRBV6-6, the J gene TRBJ2-5, with a tentative D call TRBD2 (5 bases). The CDR3 is 11 amino acids. V shed 6 bases and J shed 7 bases, with 9 bases lying between them. Looked up from germline, CDR1 is MNHNY and CDR2 is SVGAGI (reference sequence). Here the CDR3 DNA reads TGTGCCAGCAGAACCAGCGGGACCCAGTACTTC. This translates into CASRTSGTQYF.

This clone was observed a few times. V and J are TRBV7-2 and TRBJ2-1, with 8 bases identical to TRBD2. The CDR3 consists of 14 residues. The germline V gene has CDR1 SGHTA and CDR2 FQGNSA. Losses at the gene ends were 5 bases for V and 4 bases for J; bases not matched to a gene: 4. In DNA, the CDR3 is TGTGCCAGCAGCCCGACTAGCGCGTACAATGAGCAGTTCTTC. Translated, it gives CASSPTSAYNEQFF.

The rearrangement links TRBV19 to TRBJ2-2; 8 bases agree with TRBD1. Germline CDR1 is LNHDA and CDR2 is SQIVND (reference sequence). V dropped 10 bases and J dropped 5; count of bases not matched to a gene: 6. CDR3 length: 13 residues. The CDR3 region has the DNA TGTGCCACGCAGGGGGCGCGGACCGGGGAGCTGTTTTTT. Encoded protein: CATQGARTGELFF. The whole variable domain, remainder taken from reference TRBV19 and TRBJ2-2, is DGGITQSPKYLFRKEGQNVTLSCEQNLNHDAMYWYRQDPGQGLRLIYYSQIVNDFQKGDIAEGYSVSREKKESFPLTVTSAQKNPTAFYLCATQGARTGELFFGEGSRLTVL.

This clone turned up a few times. V is TRBV18 and J is TRBJ2-1; 8 positions match TRBD2. The germline V gene has CDR1 KGHSH and CDR2 LQKENI. This CDR3 contains 15 residues. The trim removed 3 bases at V and 12 bases at J, leaving 13 bases unmatched. Written as DNA, the CDR3 is TGTGCCAGCTCACCGGGGCTAGCGGGTCGCGGAGGGCAGTTCTTC. As protein: CASSPGLAGRGGQFF.

There are a few counts of this clone. This chain uses TRBV7-9 with TRBJ2-1; 7 nucleotides align to TRBD2. This CDR3 is 13 amino acids long. J was trimmed by 11 bases and V by 4 bases; bases with no gene match: 8. Germline values: CDR1 SEHNR, CDR2 FQNEAQ (reference sequence). CDR3 amino acids: CASSSLPSGKQFF. Here the CDR3 DNA reads TGTGCCAGCAGCTCCCTCCCCAGCGGGAAGCAGTTCTTC.

CDR3 nucleotides: TGCGCCAGCAGCCAAGGGGGACAGGGGGTAACAGATACGCAGTATTTT. This codes for CASSQGGQGVTDTQYF. The rearrangement uses TRBV4-1 and TRBJ2-3; 11 bases map to TRBD1. The V segment lost 1 base and the J segment 3 bases; nucleotides outside the gene matches: 3. The CDR3 consists of 16 residues. In germline, CDR1 is MGHRA, CDR2 YSYEKL.

The CDR3 coding sequence is TGTGCCAGCAGCGGGTTGAGACAGGCTAGCACAGATACGCAGTATTTT. Amino acids: CASSGLRQASTDTQYF. The gene calls are TRBV5-6 and TRBJ2-3; perhaps TRBD1 as D (6 bases). Germline lookup yields CDR1 SGHDT and CDR2 YYEEEE. The CDR3 is made up of 16 amino acids. V was clipped by 4 bases and J by 0 bases, with 15 bases between them.